One TCR beta chain is described in this entry. This CDR3 is built from 16 residues. Germline loops: CDR1 DFQATT, CDR2 SNEGSKA (reference sequence). V was pared by 3 bases and J by 3 bases, with 8 bases of the junction left unmatched. The sample comes from a study of metastatic and nonmetastatic thyroid tumors. TCRdb re-called the PCR reads with MiXCR. In the table there are about 41,000 clones, 20% to 25% of which are singletons. All patients were untreated before thyroid surgery. The sequenced sample consisted of tumor tissue. The receptor's source is a female donor with papillary thyroid cancer or a benign thyroid nodule (not recorded which). Some clones in this sample may be carry-over from other donors' samples. The chain employs TRBV20-1 and TRBJ2-6, with 7 bases lining up with TRBD1. The CDR3 region is CSARGRGHFGANVLTF. The CDR3 bases are TGCAGTGCTAGGGGAAGGGGGCACTTTGGGGCCAACGTCCTGACTTTC.